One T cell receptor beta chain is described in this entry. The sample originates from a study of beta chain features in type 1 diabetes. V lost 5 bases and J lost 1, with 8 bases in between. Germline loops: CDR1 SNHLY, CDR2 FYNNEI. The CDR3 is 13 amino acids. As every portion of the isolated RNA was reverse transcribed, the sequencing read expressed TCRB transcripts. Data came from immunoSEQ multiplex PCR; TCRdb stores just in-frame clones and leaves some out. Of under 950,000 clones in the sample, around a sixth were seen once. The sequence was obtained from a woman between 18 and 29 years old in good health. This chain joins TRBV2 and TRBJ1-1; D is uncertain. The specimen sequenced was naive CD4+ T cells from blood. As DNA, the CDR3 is TGTGCCAGCAGTCCTACACCGAACACTGAAGCTTTCTTT. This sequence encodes CASSPTPNTEAFF.